Listed below are T cell receptor beta chains from one sample, sequenced in a study of cytomegalovirus exposure and HLA in healthy donors. Profiled with immunoSEQ multiplex PCR; TCRdb holds only in-frame clones, not every one. The sample yields approximately 130,000 clones, 75% to 85% seen once. The material sequenced was PBMCs. The receptors were gathered from a man aged 40-49 years in good health and CMV-seronegative. CDR3s include the opening cysteine and the closing phenylalanine or tryptophan. The D gene is left open where the match is weak.

j_call	d_call	v_call	cdr3_length	cdr3_nt	cdr3_aa
TRBJ2-4	.	TRBV5-1	13	TGCGCCAGCAGCTTGGACAGGGTCGGCATTCAGTACTTC	CASSLDRVGIQYF
TRBJ1-1	.	TRBV5-8	16	TGTGCCAGCAGCTTGGGTCGGCGGGTATCGGCCACTGAAGCTTTCTTT	CASSLGRRVSATEAFF
TRBJ1-2	.	TRBV6-6	13	TGTGCCAGCAGAGCCGGGACTAACTATGGCTACACCTTC	CASRAGTNYGYTF
TRBJ1-1	.	TRBV5-1	14	TGCGCCAGCAGCTTGGGCGCGGGGCAGGTTGAAGCTTTCTTT	CASSLGAGQVEAFF
TRBJ1-2	.	TRBV27	16	TGTGCCAGCAGTATCGGGGGGGCGTTTTTTGGCTATGGCTACACCTTC	CASSIGGAFFGYGYTF
TRBJ1-3	TRBD1	TRBV18	16	TGTGCCAGCTCGCAAGGACAGGGAAACTCTGGAAACACCATATATTTT	CASSQGQGNSGNTIYF
TRBJ2-1	TRBD1	TRBV19	16	TGTGCCAGCAAGCTCCCGACAGGGTCTGGGATGAGTGAGCAGTTCTTC	CASKLPTGSGMSEQFF
TRBJ2-1	.	TRBV20-1	11	TGCAGTGCTAGAGATAACAATGAGCAGTTCTTC	CSARDNNEQFF
TRBJ2-4	.	TRBV30	18	TGTGCCTGGAGTGTAGCGAGGGCCAGGGGAAAGGCCAAAAACATTCAGTACTTC	CAWSVARARGKAKNIQYF
TRBJ1-2	.	TRBV6-5	13	TGTGCCAGCAGTGAACTCAGGCCCTATGGCTACACCTTC	CASSELRPYGYTF